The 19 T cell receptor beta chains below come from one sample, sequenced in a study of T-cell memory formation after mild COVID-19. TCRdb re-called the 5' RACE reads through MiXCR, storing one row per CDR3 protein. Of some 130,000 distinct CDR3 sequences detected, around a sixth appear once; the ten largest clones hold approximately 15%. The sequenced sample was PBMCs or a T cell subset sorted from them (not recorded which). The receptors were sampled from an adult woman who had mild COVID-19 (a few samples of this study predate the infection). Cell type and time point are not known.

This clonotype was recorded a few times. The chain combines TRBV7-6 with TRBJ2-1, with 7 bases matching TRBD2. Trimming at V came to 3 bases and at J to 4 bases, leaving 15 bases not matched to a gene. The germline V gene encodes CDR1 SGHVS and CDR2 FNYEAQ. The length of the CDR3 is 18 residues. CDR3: CASSFGFRAGRPYNEQFF. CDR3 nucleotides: TGTGCCAGCAGCTTCGGGTTTCGAGCGGGAAGACCATACAATGAGCAGTTCTTC. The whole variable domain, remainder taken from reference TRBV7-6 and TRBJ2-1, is GAGVSQSPRYKVTKRGQDVALRCDPISGHVSLYWYRQALGQGPEFLTYFNYEAQQDKSGLPNDRFSAERPEGSISTLTIQRTEQRDSAMYRCASSFGFRAGRPYNEQFFGPGTRLTVL.

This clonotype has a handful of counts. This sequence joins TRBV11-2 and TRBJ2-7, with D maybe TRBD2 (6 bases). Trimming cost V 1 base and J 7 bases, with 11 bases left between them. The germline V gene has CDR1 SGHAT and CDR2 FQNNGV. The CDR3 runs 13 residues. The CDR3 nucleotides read TGTGCCAGCAGCTTAGGTGCCAGCGGGGAGCAGTACTTC. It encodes CASSLGASGEQYF.

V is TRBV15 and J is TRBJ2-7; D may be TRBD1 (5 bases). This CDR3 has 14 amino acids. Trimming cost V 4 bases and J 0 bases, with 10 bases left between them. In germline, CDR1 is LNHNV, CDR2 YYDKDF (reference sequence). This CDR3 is CATSNLQASYEQYF. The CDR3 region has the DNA TGTGCCACCAGCAACCTACAGGCCTCCTACGAGCAGTACTTC.

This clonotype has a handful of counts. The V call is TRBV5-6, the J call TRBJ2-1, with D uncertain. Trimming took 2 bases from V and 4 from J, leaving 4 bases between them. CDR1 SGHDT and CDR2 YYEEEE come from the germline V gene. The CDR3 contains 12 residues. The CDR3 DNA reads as TGTGCCAGCAGCTTCCGATACAATGAGCAGTTCTTC. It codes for CASSFRYNEQFF.

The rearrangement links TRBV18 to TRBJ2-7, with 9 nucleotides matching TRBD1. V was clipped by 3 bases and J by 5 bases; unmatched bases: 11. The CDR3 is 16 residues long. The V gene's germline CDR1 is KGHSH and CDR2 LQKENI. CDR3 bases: TGTGCCAGCTCACCGTCGACGACAGGGGGAAGGGACGAGCAGTACTTC. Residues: CASSPSTTGGRDEQYF.

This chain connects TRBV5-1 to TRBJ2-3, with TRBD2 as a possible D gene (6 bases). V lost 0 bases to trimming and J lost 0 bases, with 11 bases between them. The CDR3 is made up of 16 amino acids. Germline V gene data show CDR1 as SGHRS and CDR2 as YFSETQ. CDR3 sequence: CASSLDLSGSTDTQYF. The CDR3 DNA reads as TGCGCCAGCAGCTTGGACTTAAGCGGGAGCACAGATACGCAGTATTTT.

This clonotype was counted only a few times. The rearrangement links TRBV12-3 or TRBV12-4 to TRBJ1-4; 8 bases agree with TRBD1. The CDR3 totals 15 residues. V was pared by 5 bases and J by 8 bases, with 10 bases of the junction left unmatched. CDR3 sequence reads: CASSQGATMGEKLFF. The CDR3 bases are TGTGCCAGCAGTCAGGGGGCGACCATGGGCGAAAAACTGTTTTTT.

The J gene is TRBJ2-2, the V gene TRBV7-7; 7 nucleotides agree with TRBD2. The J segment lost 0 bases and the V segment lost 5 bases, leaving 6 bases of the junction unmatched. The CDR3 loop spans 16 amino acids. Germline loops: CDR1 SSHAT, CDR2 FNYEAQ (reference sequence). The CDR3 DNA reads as TGTGCCAGCAGCCCCCGGACTAGGGCGAACACCGGGGAGCTGTTTTTT. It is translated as CASSPRTRANTGELFF.

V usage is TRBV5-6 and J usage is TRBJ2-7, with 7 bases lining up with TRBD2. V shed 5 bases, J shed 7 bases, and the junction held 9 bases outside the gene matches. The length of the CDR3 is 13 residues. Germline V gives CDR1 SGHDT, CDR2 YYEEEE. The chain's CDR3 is CASRGRGVGEQYF. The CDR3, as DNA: TGTGCCAGCAGGGGACGGGGGGTCGGAGAGCAGTACTTC.

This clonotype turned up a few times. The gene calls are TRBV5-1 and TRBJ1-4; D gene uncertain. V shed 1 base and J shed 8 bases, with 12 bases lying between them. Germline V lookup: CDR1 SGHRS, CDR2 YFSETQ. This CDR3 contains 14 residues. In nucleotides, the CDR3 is TGCGCCAGCAGCTTGACACAACCAAGGGAAAAACTGTTTTTT. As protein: CASSLTQPREKLFF.

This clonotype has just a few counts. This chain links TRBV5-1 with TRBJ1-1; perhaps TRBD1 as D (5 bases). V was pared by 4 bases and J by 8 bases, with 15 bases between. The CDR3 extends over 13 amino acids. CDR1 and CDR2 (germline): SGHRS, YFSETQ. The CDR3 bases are TGCGCCAGCAGCCTGGGGTTGACAGTCGAAGCTTTCTTT. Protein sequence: CASSLGLTVEAFF.

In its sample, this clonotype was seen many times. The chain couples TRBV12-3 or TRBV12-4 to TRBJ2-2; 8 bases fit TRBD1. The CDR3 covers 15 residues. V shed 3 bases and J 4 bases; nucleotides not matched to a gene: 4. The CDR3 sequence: CASSLDRVVTGELFF. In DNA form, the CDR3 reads TGTGCCAGCAGTTTGGACAGGGTGGTCACCGGGGAGCTGTTTTTT.

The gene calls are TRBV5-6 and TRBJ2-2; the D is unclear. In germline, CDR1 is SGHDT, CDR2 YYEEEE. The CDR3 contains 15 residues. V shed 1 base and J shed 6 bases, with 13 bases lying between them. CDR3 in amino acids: CASSLPPTPPGELFF. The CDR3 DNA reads TGTGCCAGCAGCTTGCCACCGACCCCCCCCGGGGAGCTGTTTTTT.

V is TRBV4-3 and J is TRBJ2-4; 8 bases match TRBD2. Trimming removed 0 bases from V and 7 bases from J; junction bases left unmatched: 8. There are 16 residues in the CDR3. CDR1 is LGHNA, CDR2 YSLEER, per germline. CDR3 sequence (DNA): TGCGCCAGCAGCCAAGATGGGGGACTAGGAGGGAACATTCAGTACTTC. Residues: CASSQDGGLGGNIQYF.

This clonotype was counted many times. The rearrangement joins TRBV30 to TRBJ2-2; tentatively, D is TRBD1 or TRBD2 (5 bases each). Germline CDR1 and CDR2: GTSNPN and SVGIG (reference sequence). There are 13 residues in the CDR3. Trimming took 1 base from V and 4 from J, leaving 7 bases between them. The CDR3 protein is CAWSGGSTGELFF. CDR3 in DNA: TGTGCCTGGAGTGGGGGGTCCACCGGGGAGCTGTTTTTT.

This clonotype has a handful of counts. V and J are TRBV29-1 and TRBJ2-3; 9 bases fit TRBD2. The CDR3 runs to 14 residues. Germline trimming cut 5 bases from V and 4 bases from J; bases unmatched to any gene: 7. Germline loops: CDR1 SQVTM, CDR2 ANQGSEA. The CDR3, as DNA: TGCAGCGTTAAGGGGGGACTAGCTGCAGATACGCAGTATTTT. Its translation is CSVKGGLAADTQYF.

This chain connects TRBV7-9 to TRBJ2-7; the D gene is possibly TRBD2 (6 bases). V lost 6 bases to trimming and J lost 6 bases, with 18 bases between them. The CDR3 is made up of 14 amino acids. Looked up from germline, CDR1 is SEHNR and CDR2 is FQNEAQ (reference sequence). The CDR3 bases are TGTGCCAGCAGTTCGCTGGGCGGGGATCGCGAGCAGTACTTC. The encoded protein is CASSSLGGDREQYF.

This chain's CDR3 is CASRITGATGELFF. CDR3 coding DNA: TGTGCCAGCAGGATAACCGGGGCAACCGGGGAGCTGTTTTTT. The V gene is TRBV6-2 or TRBV6-3, the J gene TRBJ2-2; D is perhaps TRBD1 or TRBD2 (5 bases each). The CDR3 is 14 residues long. The germline V gene has CDR1 MNHEY and CDR2 SVGEGT. V was clipped by 6 bases and J by 5 bases, with 13 bases between them.

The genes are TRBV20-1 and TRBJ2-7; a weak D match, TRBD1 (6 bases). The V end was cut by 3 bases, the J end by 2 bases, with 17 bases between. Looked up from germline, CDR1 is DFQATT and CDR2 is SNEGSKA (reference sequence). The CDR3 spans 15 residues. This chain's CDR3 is CSARNAVGATYEQYF. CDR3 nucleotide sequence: TGCAGTGCTAGGAACGCGGTGGGGGCCACCTACGAGCAGTACTTC.